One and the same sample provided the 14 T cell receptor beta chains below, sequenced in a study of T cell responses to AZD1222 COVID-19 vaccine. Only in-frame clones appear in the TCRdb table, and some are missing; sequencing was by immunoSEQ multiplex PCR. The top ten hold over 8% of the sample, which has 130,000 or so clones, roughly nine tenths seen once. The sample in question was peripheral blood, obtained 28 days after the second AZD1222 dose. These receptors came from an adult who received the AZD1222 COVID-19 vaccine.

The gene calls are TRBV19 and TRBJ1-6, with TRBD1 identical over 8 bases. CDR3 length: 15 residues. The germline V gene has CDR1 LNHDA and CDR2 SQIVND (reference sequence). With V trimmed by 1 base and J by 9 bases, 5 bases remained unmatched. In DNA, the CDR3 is TGTGCCAGTAGTATAGGGGACAGGTCCACTTCACCCCTCCACTTT. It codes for CASSIGDRSTSPLHF.

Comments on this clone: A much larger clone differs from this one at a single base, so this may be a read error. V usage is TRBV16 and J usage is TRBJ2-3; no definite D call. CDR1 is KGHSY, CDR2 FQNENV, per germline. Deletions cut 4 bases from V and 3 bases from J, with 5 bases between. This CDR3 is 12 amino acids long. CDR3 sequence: CASSPRTDTQYF. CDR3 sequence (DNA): TGTGCCAGCAGCCCCCGTACAGATACGCAGTATTTT. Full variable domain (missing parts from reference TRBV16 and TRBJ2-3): GEEVAQTPKHLVRGEGQKAKLYCAPIKGHSYVFWYQQVLKNEFKFLISFQNENVFDETGMPKERFSAKCLPNSPCSLEIQATKLEDSAVYFCASSPRTDTQYFGPGTRLTVL.

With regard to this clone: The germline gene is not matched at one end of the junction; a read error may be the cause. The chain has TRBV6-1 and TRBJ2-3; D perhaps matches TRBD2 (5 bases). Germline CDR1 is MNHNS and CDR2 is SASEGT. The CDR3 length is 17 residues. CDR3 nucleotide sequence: TGTGCCAGCAGAGAAGAAGGAGGCTACCTCTACACAGATACGCAGTATTTT. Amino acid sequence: CASREEGGYLYTDTQYF.

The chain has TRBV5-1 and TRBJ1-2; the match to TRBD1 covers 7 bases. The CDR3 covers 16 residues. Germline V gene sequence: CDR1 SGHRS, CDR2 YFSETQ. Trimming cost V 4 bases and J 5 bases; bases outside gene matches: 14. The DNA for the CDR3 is TGCGCCAGCAGCCTACAGGGGATCCACGATGGGTATGGCTACACCTTC. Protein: CASSLQGIHDGYGYTF.

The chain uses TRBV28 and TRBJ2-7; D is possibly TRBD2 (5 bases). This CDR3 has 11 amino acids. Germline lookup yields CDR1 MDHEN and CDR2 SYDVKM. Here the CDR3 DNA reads TGTGCGGGCGGGCAACCTTACGAGCAGTACTTC. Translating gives CAGGQPYEQYF.

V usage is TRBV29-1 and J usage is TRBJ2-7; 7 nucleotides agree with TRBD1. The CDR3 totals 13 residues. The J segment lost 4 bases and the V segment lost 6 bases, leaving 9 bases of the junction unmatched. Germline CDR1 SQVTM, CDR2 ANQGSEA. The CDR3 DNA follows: TGCAGCGTCCAAGTCCCAGGGGGATACGAGCAGTACTTC. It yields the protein CSVQVPGGYEQYF.

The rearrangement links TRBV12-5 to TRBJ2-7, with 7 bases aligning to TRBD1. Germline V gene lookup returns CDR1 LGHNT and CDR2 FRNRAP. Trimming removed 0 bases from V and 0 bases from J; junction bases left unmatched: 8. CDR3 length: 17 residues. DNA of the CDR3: TGTGCTAGTGGTTTGGTCCCGGGACAGCGGAGCTCCTACGAGCAGTACTTC. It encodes CASGLVPGQRSSYEQYF.

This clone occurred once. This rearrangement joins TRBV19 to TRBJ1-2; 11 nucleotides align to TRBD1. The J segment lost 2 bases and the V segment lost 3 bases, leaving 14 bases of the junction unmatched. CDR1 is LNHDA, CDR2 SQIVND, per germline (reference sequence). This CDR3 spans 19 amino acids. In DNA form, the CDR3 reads TGTGCCAGTAGTATCGATAAAGGGACAGGGGGTCGACGCAACTATGGCTACACCTTC. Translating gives CASSIDKGTGGRRNYGYTF.

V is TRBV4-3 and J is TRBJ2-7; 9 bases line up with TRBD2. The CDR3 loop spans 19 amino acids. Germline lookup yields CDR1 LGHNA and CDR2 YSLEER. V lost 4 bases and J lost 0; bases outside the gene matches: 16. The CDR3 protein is CASSPHSSGARGGSYEQYF. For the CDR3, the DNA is TGCGCCAGCAGCCCCCACTCTAGCGGGGCCCGGGGGGGCTCCTACGAGCAGTACTTC.

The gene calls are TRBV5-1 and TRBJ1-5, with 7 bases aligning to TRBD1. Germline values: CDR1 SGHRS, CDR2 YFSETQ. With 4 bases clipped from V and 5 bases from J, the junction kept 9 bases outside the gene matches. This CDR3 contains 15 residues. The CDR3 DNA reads TGCGCCAGCAGCCTGACAGGGATGAAGGATCAGCCCCAGCATTTT. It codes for CASSLTGMKDQPQHF. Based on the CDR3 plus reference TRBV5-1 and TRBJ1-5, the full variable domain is KAGVTQTPRYLIKTRGQQVTLSCSPISGHRSVSWYQQTPGQGLQFLFEYFSETQRNKGNFPGRFSGRQFSNSRSEMNVSTLELGDSALYLCASSLTGMKDQPQHFGDGTRLSIL.

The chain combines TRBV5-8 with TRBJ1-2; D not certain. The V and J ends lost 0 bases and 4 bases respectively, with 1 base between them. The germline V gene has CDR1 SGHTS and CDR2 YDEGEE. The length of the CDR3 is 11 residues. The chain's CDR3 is CASSLGYGYTF. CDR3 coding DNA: TGTGCCAGCAGCTTGGGCTATGGCTACACCTTC.

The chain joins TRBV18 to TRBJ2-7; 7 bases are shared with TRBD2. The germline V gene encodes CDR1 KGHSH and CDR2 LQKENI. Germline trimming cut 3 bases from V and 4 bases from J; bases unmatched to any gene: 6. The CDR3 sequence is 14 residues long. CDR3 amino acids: CASSPQRDLYEQYF. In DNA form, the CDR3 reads TGTGCCAGCTCACCGCAGCGGGACCTGTACGAGCAGTACTTC.

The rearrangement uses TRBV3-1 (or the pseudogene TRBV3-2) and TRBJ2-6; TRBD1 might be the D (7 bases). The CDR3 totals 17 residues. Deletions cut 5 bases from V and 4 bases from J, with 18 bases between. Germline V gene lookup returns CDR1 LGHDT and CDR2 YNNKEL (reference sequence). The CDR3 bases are TGTGCCAGCAGCGCGGGACAGTTCTTAACGGGGGCCAACGTCCTGACTTTC. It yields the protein CASSAGQFLTGANVLTF.

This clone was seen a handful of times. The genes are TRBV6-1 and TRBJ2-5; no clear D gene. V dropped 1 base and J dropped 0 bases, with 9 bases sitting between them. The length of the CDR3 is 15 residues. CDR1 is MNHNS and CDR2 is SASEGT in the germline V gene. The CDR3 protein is CASSEGLQDQETQYF. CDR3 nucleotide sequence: TGTGCCAGCAGTGAAGGTCTACAAGACCAAGAGACCCAGTACTTC.